This T cell receptor (beta chain) was retrieved from a study of T cells expressing NK-cell markers (dated by TCRdb to 2020 to 2021). Turning to the overall study: Three sorted T-cell subsets (CD3+CD56+NKG2C+, CD3+CD56+NKG2C- and CD3+CD56-NKG2C+) from 7 to 9 donors had their TCR beta-chain repertoires profiled. Among the eight sequenced donors, only one was HCMV-seronegative, while the other seven were HCMV-seropositive. The libraries were sequenced on Illumina HiSeq 2000/2500, MiSeq or NextSeq, producing 2 x 150 bp reads. The eight sequenced donors were randomly selected healthy volunteers, three men and five women.

For sequencing, an Illumina HiSeq 2000 was employed. 5'RACE template switching, by which a universal primer site and unique molecular identifiers were added, was used to make TCR beta cDNA libraries. cDNA synthesis was primed from the TCR beta constant segment and was followed by two successive PCR amplification steps. The authors' pipeline ran thus. MIGEC was used to demultiplex reads and group the reads by UMI, and MiTCR was used to assemble and quantify clonotypes. To exclude erroneous sequences, any TCR cDNA sequence not supported by at least two reads was discarded. Downstream repertoire analysis used the tcR package, and clonotypes were matched across fractions by CDR3 nucleotide sequence plus V segment. VDJmatch was used to annotate antigen specificity against VDJdb, with one amino acid substitution in CDR3 permitted. TCRdb reprocessed the reads and lists each CDR3 protein sequence as a single entry, with no DNA. Clone size and V and J calls follow TCRdb, not the original study. This sample's records show some 280,000 distinct CDR3 sequences. Together, the top ten hold approximately 0.42% of the sample.

The investigation overall reported the following: In over five donors, the dominant CD3+CD56+NKG2C+ clonotypes were among the top 10 CD8+ clonotypes and accounted for about 1.0-7.5% of CD8+ T cells. Those dominant clonotypes were again the most abundant among CD3+CD56-NKG2C+ cells in four donors, at roughly 25-60.1%. It remained unclear whether the expanded NKG2C-expressing T cell clones were specific for HCMV antigens.

CDR1 and CDR2 were assigned from the germline V gene as SGHDN and FVKESK. There are 16 amino acids in the CDR3, from cysteine to phenylalanine inclusive. Nucleotide data are not available. HCMV serostatus was determined by detecting HCMV-specific IgG in serum with a commercial ELISA kit. Ficoll density gradient centrifugation was used to isolate peripheral blood mononuclear cells from blood. On this clonotype itself: Its cognate antigen has yet to be identified.

The sequence derives from a man between 18 and 35 years old in good health. Donor details come from another sample of the same person, matched by shared clones. The sequenced sample was blood T cells: a sorted CD56 or NKG2C T cell subset, CD4+ or CD8+ T cells, or bulk PBMC T cells (not recorded which). Here the chain combines TRBV14 and TRBJ2-3; TCRdb gives TRBD2 as the D gene, but with no DNA this cannot be confirmed. This receptor carries the CDR3 CASSSGLAGSTDTQYF.